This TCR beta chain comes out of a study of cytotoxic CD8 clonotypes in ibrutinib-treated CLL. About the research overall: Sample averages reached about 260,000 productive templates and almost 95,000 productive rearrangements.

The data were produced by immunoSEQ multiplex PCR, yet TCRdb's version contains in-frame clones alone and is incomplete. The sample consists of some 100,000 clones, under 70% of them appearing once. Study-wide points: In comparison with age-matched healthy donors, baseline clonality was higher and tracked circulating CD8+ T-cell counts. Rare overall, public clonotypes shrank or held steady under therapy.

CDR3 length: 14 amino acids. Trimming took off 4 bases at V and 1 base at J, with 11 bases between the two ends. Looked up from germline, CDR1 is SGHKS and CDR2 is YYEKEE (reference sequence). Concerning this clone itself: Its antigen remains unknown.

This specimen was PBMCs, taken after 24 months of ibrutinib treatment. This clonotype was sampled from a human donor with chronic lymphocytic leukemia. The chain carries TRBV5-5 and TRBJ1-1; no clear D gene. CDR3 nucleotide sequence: TGTGCCAGCAGCACGGCTCCAGCGAACACTGAAGCTTTCTTT. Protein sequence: CASSTAPANTEAFF.